A selection of T cell receptor beta chains follows, all from one sample in a study of radiotherapy plus CTLA-4 blockade in lung cancer. Repertoires were generated with immunoSEQ multiplex PCR, while TCRdb's copy carries only in-frame clones and drops some. The repertoire holds some 74,000 clones, with around 73% as singletons. This sample comprised peripheral blood, obtained from a patient treated with radiotherapy plus ipilimumab. These receptors all stem from a human donor with non-small cell lung cancer who had a complete response to radiotherapy plus ipilimumab. CDR3s include the opening cysteine and the closing phenylalanine or tryptophan. Each record gives: D gene, clone size, V gene, J gene, CDR3 DNA, CDR3 protein. A D gene is named only where the DNA matches it firmly. The size field is filled for only some rows; it gives once, few, many or a size class.

.	.	TRBV7-6	TRBJ1-1	TGTGCCAGCAGCTCCCCCCAGCGCGAACTGAACACTGAAGCTTTCTTT	CASSSPQRELNTEAFF
.	.	TRBV7-2	TRBJ2-5	TGTGCCAGCAGCCCGGTTGGGGGGGCCGGGGAGACCCAGTACTTC	CASSPVGGAGETQYF
.	.	TRBV11-3	TRBJ1-2	TGTGCCAGCAGCTTTAACAGGGAGGATGGCTACACCTTC	CASSFNREDGYTF
TRBD1	.	TRBV7-2	TRBJ1-5	TGTGCCAGCAGCTTACAGGGGGAGTATCAGCCCCAGCATTTT	CASSLQGEYQPQHF
TRBD1	once	TRBV6-5	TRBJ1-2	TGTGCCAGCATGGGACAGGGGAAGGGCTACACCTTC	CASMGQGKGYTF
TRBD2	.	TRBV5-1	TRBJ2-2	TGCGCCAGCAGACTAAGCGGGACTAGCGGGAGGGCCACGGCCGGGGAGCTGTTTTTT	CASRLSGTSGRATAGELFF
TRBD1	.	TRBV27	TRBJ2-6	TGTGCCAGCAGTTTTCGGCAGGGGGCAATTGGGGCCAACGTCCTGACTTTC	CASSFRQGAIGANVLTF
.	.	TRBV29-1	TRBJ1-4	TGCAGCGTTGGCCCGGCTGGGGGCCTCAATGAAAAACTGTTTTTT	CSVGPAGGLNEKLFF
.	.	TRBV7-2	TRBJ1-3	TGTGCCAGCAGCTTAGGGTACGGGGCCCCTGCGGGGAACACCATATATTTT	CASSLGYGAPAGNTIYF
TRBD2	.	TRBV9	TRBJ2-3	TGTGCCAGCAGCGTGCTTAGCGGGAGTTACTTACCTCACGGAGATACGCAGTATTTT	CASSVLSGSYLPHGDTQYF
TRBD1	.	TRBV19	TRBJ2-3	TGTGCCAGTAGTATCCGGACAGGGGGCACAGATACGCAGTATTTT	CASSIRTGGTDTQYF
TRBD1	.	TRBV5-1	TRBJ1-1	TGCGCCAGCAGCCCGGGACAGAACCATATGGGGACTGAAGCTTTCTTT	CASSPGQNHMGTEAFF
TRBD2	.	TRBV19	TRBJ2-3	TGTGCCAGTAGTCTCACTAGCGGGAGTACAGATACGCAGTATTTT	CASSLTSGSTDTQYF
TRBD1	medium-sized	TRBV19	TRBJ2-1	TGTGCCAGTAGGCGTCTTCCGGGACAGGGGGCTAATGAGCAGTTCTTC	CASRRLPGQGANEQFF
.	.	TRBV6-1	TRBJ1-5	TGTGCCAGCTTAGATTATAGCAATCAGCCCCAGCATTTT	CASLDYSNQPQHF
TRBD2	once	TRBV5-5	TRBJ2-1	TGTGCCAGCAGCTTGGGTCCAGCGGGGGCCACCCCCGGTAATGAGCAGTTCTTC	CASSLGPAGATPGNEQFF
.	.	TRBV4-1	TRBJ2-5	TGCGCCAGCAGCCAAGATCAGGAGGGAGGTCGTAGACAAGAGACCCAGTACTTC	CASSQDQEGGRRQETQYF
TRBD2	.	TRBV7-9	TRBJ2-1	TGTGCCAGCACCCGACTAGCGGGAGAATACAATGAGCAGTTCTTC	CASTRLAGEYNEQFF
.	.	TRBV18	TRBJ2-7	TGTGCCAGCTCACTTCAGTCCGCGTTAAAACACGAGCAGTACTTC	CASSLQSALKHEQYF
.	.	TRBV6-5	TRBJ1-2	TGTGCCAGCAGTTACTCGTTCGGCAGCAACTATGGCTACACCTTC	CASSYSFGSNYGYTF
TRBD1	.	TRBV28	TRBJ1-5	TGTGCCAGCAGGCATCCCGGGACAGGGGGCAACCAGCCCCAGCATTTT	CASRHPGTGGNQPQHF
TRBD1	.	TRBV5-6	TRBJ1-4	TGTGCCAGCAGCTCAGACAGGGAAAGCGAAAAACTGTTTTTT	CASSSDRESEKLFF
.	.	TRBV5-1	TRBJ1-1	TGCGCCAGCAGCTTGGACAACGGCGGAGCTTTCTTT	CASSLDNGGAFF
.	.	TRBV5-1	TRBJ2-6	TGCGCCAGCAGCTTGGGTGGGACGGCCTCTGGGGCCAACGTCCTGACTTTC	CASSLGGTASGANVLTF
TRBD1	.	TRBV9	TRBJ2-7	TGTGCCAGCAGCATTGACAGGGTGAGTGGCGAGCAGTACTTC	CASSIDRVSGEQYF
.	.	TRBV9	TRBJ2-2	TGTGCCAGCAGCGTCGTAGCGGCCGGGGAGCTGTTTTTT	CASSVVAAGELFF
.	.	TRBV10-2	TRBJ2-5	TGCGCCAGCAGTGAAAGGATTCAAGAGACCCAGTACTTC	CASSERIQETQYF
.	many	TRBV12-5	TRBJ1-2	TGTGCTAGTGGTTTGGTACCCCTCCCCTATGGCTACACCTTC	CASGLVPLPYGYTF
TRBD1	.	TRBV4-1	TRBJ1-3	TGCGCCAGCAGCCAACGACAGGGTGGCTCTGGAAACACCATATATTTT	CASSQRQGGSGNTIYF
TRBD2	few	TRBV6-6	TRBJ2-3	TGTGCCAGCGGACTAGCGGGACGCGCAGATACGCAGTATTTT	CASGLAGRADTQYF
.	once	TRBV7-2	TRBJ2-2	TGTGCCAGCAGCTTCCTTGCTATTAACACCGGGGAGCTGTTTTTT	CASSFLAINTGELFF
.	few	TRBV6-5	TRBJ2-5	TGTGCCAGCAGTTACGTTGGGAGTGAGACCCAGTACTTC	CASSYVGSETQYF
.	.	TRBV4-3	TRBJ2-3	TGCGCCAGCAGCAACACCTACACAGATACGCAGTATTTT	CASSNTYTDTQYF
TRBD1	once	TRBV28	TRBJ2-7	TGTGCCAGCAGTACTCCGACAGGGGGGGTCTACGAGCAGTACTTC	CASSTPTGGVYEQYF
.	.	TRBV30	TRBJ1-3	TGTGCCTGGAGCCCCTTCGGAAACACCATATATTTT	CAWSPFGNTIYF
TRBD1	.	TRBV7-9	TRBJ2-5	TGTGCCAGCAGCTTATTCGGGACAGGGGAAGAGACCCAGTACTTC	CASSLFGTGEETQYF
.	.	TRBV7-9	TRBJ1-1	TGTGCCAGCAGCTACAGGGAGGACACTGAAGCTTTCTTT	CASSYREDTEAFF
.	.	TRBV5-4	TRBJ2-1	TGTGCCAGCAGCTTGGATTGGGTCAATGAGCAGTTCTTC	CASSLDWVNEQFF
.	.	TRBV7-9	TRBJ1-4	TGTGCCAGCAGCTTCGGGACCGGGGTAGAAAAACTGTTTTTT	CASSFGTGVEKLFF
.	.	TRBV15	TRBJ1-1	TGTGCCACCAGCAGTCCTCCGGGACAAGCGCTGTCTGAAGCTTTCTTT	CATSSPPGQALSEAFF
.	few	TRBV19	TRBJ1-3	TGTGCCAGTACCGCAGGGAGCTCTGGAAACACCATATATTTT	CASTAGSSGNTIYF
.	few	TRBV5-1	TRBJ2-2	TGCGCCAGCAACGGGGGCAAGGCCGGGGAGCTGTTTTTT	CASNGGKAGELFF
.	.	TRBV27	TRBJ1-1	TGTGCCAGCAGTCCGGGGGGGGTGACTGAAGCTTTCTTT	CASSPGGVTEAFF
.	.	TRBV10-3	TRBJ2-1	TGTGCCATCAGTGAGGAATGGCGGCCTTACAATGAGCAGTTCTTC	CAISEEWRPYNEQFF
TRBD1	.	TRBV28	TRBJ1-5	TGTGCCAGCAGTACCCCGACAGGGTGGAGTCAGCCCCAGCATTTT	CASSTPTGWSQPQHF
TRBD1	.	TRBV30	TRBJ1-6	TGTGCCTGGAGTGGGGACAGGGGGCGTCGATCACCCCTCCACTTT	CAWSGDRGRRSPLHF